The 9 T cell receptor beta chains listed next were all sequenced from one sample in a study of blood T cell repertoires in COVID-19. Sequencing was performed with immunoSEQ multiplex PCR; in TCRdb, only in-frame clones are kept and a portion is missing. This repertoire shows about 240,000 clones, around 89% found once; its top ten account for about 4%. The specimen was PBMCs or T cells enriched from blood (not recorded which). All receptors come from a woman between 25 and 40 years old who had recovered from COVID-19.

The V gene is TRBV7-2, the J gene TRBJ2-4; 12 nucleotides line up with TRBD1. V lost 5 bases, J lost 0 bases, and 5 bases stayed unmatched. The CDR3 contains 17 residues. Germline V gene lookup returns CDR1 SGHTA and CDR2 FQGNSA. The CDR3 DNA sequence: TGTGCCAGCAGCACACCGGGACAGGGGGCAGCCAAAAACATTCAGTACTTC. Translation gives CASSTPGQGAAKNIQYF.

There are a few counts of this clone. CDR3 coding DNA: TGTGCCAGTAGTACGGGCGGCAGGGTTTTTACTGAAGCTTTCTTT. Translation: CASSTGGRVFTEAFF. The J gene is TRBJ1-1, the V gene TRBV19; D perhaps matches TRBD1 (5 bases). This CDR3 region has 15 residues. The ends were cut back, 4 bases at V and 5 bases at J, with 17 bases in the middle. Germline V CDR1 and CDR2: LNHDA, SQIVND (reference sequence).

The chain recombines TRBV6-6 with TRBJ1-1; D gene ambiguous. The germline V gene has CDR1 MNHNY and CDR2 SVGAGI (reference sequence). Trimming shortened V by 6 bases and J by 1 base, and 9 bases separated the two germline ends. The CDR3 totals 13 residues. The CDR3 DNA reads as TGTGCCAGCAGCCAGACACCGAACACTGAAGCTTTCTTT. It is translated as CASSQTPNTEAFF.

J is TRBJ2-3 and V is TRBV6-1; TRBD2 matches 9 bases. This CDR3 spans 16 amino acids. CDR1 is MNHNS, CDR2 SASEGT, per germline. Unmatched junction bases numbered 4, after V lost 1 base and J lost 2 bases. As DNA, the CDR3 is TGTGCCAGCAGTGAAGTGGCGGGAGGGTCCACAGATACGCAGTATTTT. It specifies CASSEVAGGSTDTQYF.

This clone was seen just once. The chain employs TRBV5-4 and TRBJ1-2; 11 bases are shared with TRBD1. The germline V gene encodes CDR1 SGHNT and CDR2 YYREEE (reference sequence). This CDR3 contains 14 residues. V gave up 4 bases and J gave up 4 bases; unmatched junction bases: 3. CDR3 region: CASSPGTGGYGYTF. As DNA, the CDR3 is TGTGCCAGCAGCCCCGGGACAGGGGGCTATGGCTACACCTTC.

The chain joins TRBV27 to TRBJ1-1; 8 bases map to TRBD1. The CDR3 extends over 14 amino acids. With 5 bases clipped from V and 2 bases from J, the junction kept 4 bases outside the gene matches. Germline loops: CDR1 MNHEY, CDR2 SMNVEV (reference sequence). DNA of the CDR3: TGTGCCAGCAGTACGGGACAGGTCAACACTGAAGCTTTCTTT. This sequence encodes CASSTGQVNTEAFF.

V usage is TRBV6-2 or TRBV6-3 and J usage is TRBJ1-1; TRBD1 matches at 7 bases. Per the germline V gene, CDR1 is MNHEY and CDR2 is SVGEGT. CDR3 length: 17 amino acids. J gave up 0 bases and V 4 bases, and 11 bases lay outside the gene matches. Here the CDR3 DNA reads TGTGCCAGCAGTTCGTACCCAGGACAGGAGATGAACACTGAAGCTTTCTTT. Residues: CASSSYPGQEMNTEAFF.

The genes are TRBV19 and TRBJ1-1; D unclear. This CDR3 contains 17 residues. Trimming took 3 bases from V and 2 from J, leaving 19 bases between them. CDR1 and CDR2 from the germline V gene are LNHDA and SQIVND (reference sequence). CDR3 nucleotides: TGTGCCAGTAGTATTTCTGGCCTCTTCGAGGTAAACACTGAAGCTTTCTTT. Encoded protein: CASSISGLFEVNTEAFF.

This clone came up once. This chain joins TRBV6-5 and TRBJ1-2; TRBD1 matches 10 bases. The CDR3 is made up of 13 amino acids. V lost 4 bases to trimming and J lost 8 bases; unmatched junction nucleotides: 4. The germline V gene has CDR1 MNHEY and CDR2 SVGAGI. CDR3 amino acids: CASSLWTGGGYTF. The CDR3 DNA sequence: TGTGCCAGCAGTTTATGGACAGGGGGAGGCTACACCTTC.